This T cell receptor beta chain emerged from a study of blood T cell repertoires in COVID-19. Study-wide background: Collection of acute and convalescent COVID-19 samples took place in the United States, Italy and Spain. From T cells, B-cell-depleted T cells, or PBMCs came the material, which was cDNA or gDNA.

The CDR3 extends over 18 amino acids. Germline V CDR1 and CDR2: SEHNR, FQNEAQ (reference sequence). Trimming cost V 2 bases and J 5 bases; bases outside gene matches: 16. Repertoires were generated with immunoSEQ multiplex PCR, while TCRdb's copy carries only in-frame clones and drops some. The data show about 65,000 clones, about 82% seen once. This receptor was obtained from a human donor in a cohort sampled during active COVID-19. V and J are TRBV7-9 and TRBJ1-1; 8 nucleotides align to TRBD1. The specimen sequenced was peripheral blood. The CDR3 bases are TGTGCCAGCAGCTTAAAAGGGGGGCCAGGGGGCAAGGGGACTGAAGCTTTCTTT. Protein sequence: CASSLKGGPGGKGTEAFF.